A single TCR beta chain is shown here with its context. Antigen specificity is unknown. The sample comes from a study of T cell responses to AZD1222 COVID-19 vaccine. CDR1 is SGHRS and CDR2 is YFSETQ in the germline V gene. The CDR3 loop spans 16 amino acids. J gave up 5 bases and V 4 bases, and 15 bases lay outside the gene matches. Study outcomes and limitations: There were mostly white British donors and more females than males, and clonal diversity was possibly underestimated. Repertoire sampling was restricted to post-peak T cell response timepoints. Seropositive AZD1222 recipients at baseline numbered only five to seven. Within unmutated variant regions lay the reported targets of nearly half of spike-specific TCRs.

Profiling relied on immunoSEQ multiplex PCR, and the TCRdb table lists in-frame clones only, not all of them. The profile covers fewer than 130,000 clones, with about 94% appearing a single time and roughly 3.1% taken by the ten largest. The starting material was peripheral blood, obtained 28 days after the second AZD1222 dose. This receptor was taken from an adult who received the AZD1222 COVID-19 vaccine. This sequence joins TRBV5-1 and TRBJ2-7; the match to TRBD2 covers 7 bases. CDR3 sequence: CASSDQPSGGGNEQYF. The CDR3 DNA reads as TGCGCCAGCAGCGATCAGCCTTCCGGCGGGGGAAACGAGCAGTACTTC.